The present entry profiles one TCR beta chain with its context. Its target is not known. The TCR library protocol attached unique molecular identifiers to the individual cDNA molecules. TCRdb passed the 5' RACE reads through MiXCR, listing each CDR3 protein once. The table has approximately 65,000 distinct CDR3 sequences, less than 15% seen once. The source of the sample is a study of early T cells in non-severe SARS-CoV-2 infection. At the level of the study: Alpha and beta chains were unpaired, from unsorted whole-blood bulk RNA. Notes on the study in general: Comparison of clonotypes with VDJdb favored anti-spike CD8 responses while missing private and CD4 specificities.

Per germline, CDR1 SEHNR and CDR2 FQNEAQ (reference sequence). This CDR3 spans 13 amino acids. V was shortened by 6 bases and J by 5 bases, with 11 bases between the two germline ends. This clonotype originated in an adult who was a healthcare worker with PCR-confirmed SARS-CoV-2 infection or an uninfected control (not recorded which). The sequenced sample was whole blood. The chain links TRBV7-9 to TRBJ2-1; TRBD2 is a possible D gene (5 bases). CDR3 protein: CASSSDSNNEQFF. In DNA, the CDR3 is TGTGCCAGCAGTTCGGACTCGAACAATGAGCAGTTCTTC.